A single sample is the source of the 23 T cell receptor beta chains below, sequenced in a study of T cell responses to AZD1222 COVID-19 vaccine. Repertoires were generated with immunoSEQ multiplex PCR, while TCRdb's copy carries only in-frame clones and drops some. The sample lists about 100,000 clones, about 93% occurring once. Sequences were derived from peripheral blood, sampled on day 0 of AZD1222 vaccination. These receptors were collected from an adult in good health.

The chain uses TRBV5-6 and TRBJ2-5; 8 nucleotides line up with TRBD1. Germline V gene sequence: CDR1 SGHDT, CDR2 YYEEEE. This CDR3 region has 15 residues. Trimming at V came to 2 bases and at J to 5 bases, leaving 8 bases not matched to a gene. The CDR3 coding sequence is TGTGCCAGCAGCTTACAGGGGGGACCGGTGGAGACCCAGTACTTC. This translates into CASSLQGGPVETQYF. Full variable domain (missing parts from reference TRBV5-6 and TRBJ2-5): DAGVTQSPTHLIKTRGQQVTLRCSPKSGHDTVSWYQQALGQGPQFIFQYYEEEERQRGNFPDRFSGHQFPNYSSELNVNALLLGDSALYLCASSLQGGPVETQYFGPGTRLLVL.

The sample holds one count of this clone. The CDR3 DNA sequence: TGTGCCAGCAGTTTAAGGAGACAATTCTATACGAACACCGGGGAGCTGTTTTTT. Its translation is CASSLRRQFYTNTGELFF. V usage is TRBV28 and J usage is TRBJ2-2; D not resolved. The CDR3 consists of 18 residues. Germline CDR1 is MDHEN and CDR2 is SYDVKM. V lost 2 bases and J lost 0, with 16 bases in between.

The V gene is TRBV29-1, the J gene TRBJ2-5; 7 positions match TRBD2. Germline V gene sequence: CDR1 SQVTM, CDR2 ANQGSEA. With 6 bases clipped from V and 8 bases from J, the junction kept 18 bases outside the gene matches. This CDR3 has 15 residues. CDR3 residues: CSVAVGAGVLDTQYF. DNA of the CDR3: TGCAGCGTGGCCGTTGGGGCGGGAGTTCTTGATACCCAGTACTTC.

Here the CDR3 reads CASSLFLNTEAFF. The CDR3 bases are TGTGCCAGCAGCTTATTCCTGAACACTGAAGCTTTCTTT. The J gene is TRBJ1-1, the V gene TRBV11-3; D is uncertain. Trimming stripped 2 bases from V and 0 bases from J, with 4 bases between. Germline V gene sequence: CDR1 SGHNT, CDR2 YENEEA. CDR3 length: 13 amino acids.

This chain uses TRBV28 with TRBJ1-2; 7 bases agree with TRBD1. The CDR3 totals 15 residues. V shed 5 bases, J shed 5 bases, and the junction held 11 bases outside the gene matches. Germline V gives CDR1 MDHEN, CDR2 SYDVKM. In DNA, the CDR3 is TGTGCCAGCAGTATGGAAGGGACAGCCCTTTATGGCTACACCTTC. Residues: CASSMEGTALYGYTF.

The genes are TRBV6-5 and TRBJ2-2, with D unclear. Germline lookup yields CDR1 MNHEY and CDR2 SVGAGI. Deletions cut 6 bases from V and 5 bases from J, with 16 bases between. The CDR3 loop spans 15 amino acids. CDR3 nucleotide sequence: TGTGCCAGCAGCCCCACCCGGGTCGGAACCGGGGAGCTGTTTTTT. Amino acid sequence: CASSPTRVGTGELFF.

The V call is TRBV7-2, the J call TRBJ2-2; TRBD2 is a possible D gene (5 bases). Trimming left V 3 bases short and J 4 bases short, with 15 bases between. Looked up from germline, CDR1 is SGHTA and CDR2 is FQGNSA. The CDR3 runs 16 residues. The CDR3 spells CASSFHGGGGTGELFF. The CDR3 DNA is TGTGCCAGCAGCTTCCATGGAGGAGGAGGCACCGGGGAGCTGTTTTTT.

This clone was detected only once. The CDR3: CASSLEGEPQHF. The CDR3 bases are TGTGCCAGCAGCTTAGAGGGGGAGCCCCAGCATTTT. The chain recombines TRBV7-9 with TRBJ1-5, with D possibly matching TRBD1 (6 bases). Germline lookup yields CDR1 SEHNR and CDR2 FQNEAQ (reference sequence). The CDR3 runs to 12 residues. V was cut by 1 base and J by 8 bases, with 6 bases left in between.

This sequence joins TRBV10-1 and TRBJ2-7, with TRBD1 matching over 10 bases. Germline CDR1 is WNHNN and CDR2 is SYGVQD (reference sequence). The CDR3 is made up of 14 amino acids. V was clipped by 0 bases and J by 7 bases; unmatched bases: 3. The CDR3 DNA is TGCGCCAGCAGTGAGTCCGGGACAGGGGTAGAGCAGTACTTC. As protein: CASSESGTGVEQYF.

The V gene is TRBV13, the J gene TRBJ1-3, with a possible D match to TRBD1 (6 bases). The CDR3 has 14 amino acids. The germline V and J ends were trimmed by 5 bases and 3 bases, with 11 bases remaining between them. The germline V gene has CDR1 PRHDT and CDR2 FYEKMQ (reference sequence). CDR3 sequence: CASSPGTSGNTIYF. The CDR3 DNA is TGTGCCAGCAGCCCCGGGACAAGTGGAAACACCATATATTTT.

The chain joins TRBV28 to TRBJ1-5, with D maybe TRBD1 (6 bases). Trimming cost V 4 bases and J 11 bases, with 21 bases left between them. The CDR3 contains 15 residues. CDR1 MDHEN and CDR2 SYDVKM come from the germline V gene. DNA of the CDR3: TGTGCCAGCAGTTCAAACAGGGAGGTAGTAAGGGCCCAGCATTTT. Translated: CASSSNREVVRAQHF.

The gene calls are TRBV27 and TRBJ2-2; 8 bases match TRBD2. The CDR3 runs 16 residues. The germline V gene encodes CDR1 MNHEY and CDR2 SMNVEV (reference sequence). The J segment lost 4 bases and the V segment lost 6 bases, leaving 10 bases of the junction unmatched. The CDR3 loop reads CASRRGTRYSTGELFF. Here the CDR3 DNA reads TGTGCCAGCAGGAGGGGGACTAGATATTCCACCGGGGAGCTGTTTTTT.

This chain connects TRBV5-1 to TRBJ2-7; D is perhaps TRBD2 (6 bases). The CDR3 consists of 15 residues. The ends were cut back, 4 bases at V and 1 base at J, with 15 bases in the middle. Germline CDR1 SGHRS, CDR2 YFSETQ. The CDR3 region is CASSGGSVGSYEQYF. The CDR3 DNA sequence: TGCGCCAGCAGCGGGGGGAGCGTCGGGTCCTACGAGCAGTACTTC.

This chain uses TRBV29-1 with TRBJ2-7; 10 bases fit TRBD1. Germline loops: CDR1 SQVTM, CDR2 ANQGSEA. The CDR3 contains 12 residues. The V segment lost 5 bases and the J segment 4 bases; nucleotides outside the gene matches: 2. In nucleotides, the CDR3 is TGCAGCGTTCGGACAGGGGGATACGAGCAGTACTTC. Residues: CSVRTGGYEQYF.

In the case of this clone: A junction boundary mismatches the germline segment, possibly from a read error. This chain uses TRBV28 with TRBJ1-2, with D possibly matching TRBD1 (5 bases). Per the germline V gene, CDR1 is MDHEN and CDR2 is SYDVKM. The CDR3 extends over 16 amino acids. CDR3 in amino acids: CASSLSRRGGNHGYTF. Here the CDR3 DNA reads TGTGCCAGCAGTTTATCTAGGAGGGGCGGTAACCATGGCTACACCTTC.

The gene calls are TRBV7-9 and TRBJ1-4; tentatively, D is TRBD1 (5 bases). Trimming pared 4 bases from V and 8 bases from J, leaving 20 bases between. CDR1 is SEHNR, CDR2 FQNEAQ, per germline (reference sequence). The CDR3 loop spans 16 amino acids. The CDR3 DNA is TGTGCCAGCAGCTATCCCGAAAGGGTGGGGGACGAAAAACTGTTTTTT. The encoded protein is CASSYPERVGDEKLFF.

This clone was seen just once. The chain has TRBV18 and TRBJ1-5; D possibly corresponds to TRBD1 (5 bases). Trimming took 3 bases from V and 5 from J, leaving 20 bases between them. Germline V gives CDR1 KGHSH, CDR2 LQKENI. This CDR3 is built from 17 residues. The CDR3 nucleotides are TGTGCCAGCTCACCTTTTCCGGCAGGGCAAAATGATCAGCCCCAGCATTTT. It codes for CASSPFPAGQNDQPQHF.

Concerning this clone: Additional DNA sequences in this sample encode the identical CDR3. This chain links TRBV27 with TRBJ2-7; 8 nucleotides line up with TRBD1. Germline V gene lookup returns CDR1 MNHEY and CDR2 SMNVEV (reference sequence). Trimming at V came to 2 bases and at J to 3 bases, leaving 3 bases not matched to a gene. The CDR3 has 14 residues. CDR3 loop: CASSLQGANYEQYF. The DNA of the CDR3 is TGTGCCAGCAGTTTACAGGGGGCGAACTACGAGCAGTACTTC.

This CDR3 reads CASSLGGEAKNIQYF. DNA of the CDR3: TGTGCCAGCAGTTTAGGGGGGGAAGCCAAAAACATTCAGTACTTC. The chain is built from TRBV28 and TRBJ2-4; TRBD2 matches 7 bases. The CDR3 spans 15 residues. The V segment lost 2 bases and the J segment 0 bases; nucleotides outside the gene matches: 1. CDR1 and CDR2 from the germline V gene are MDHEN and SYDVKM.

This chain joins TRBV7-8 and TRBJ1-5, with D possibly being TRBD1 (5 bases). V was pared by 1 base and J by 0 bases, with 10 bases between. Germline V gene sequence: CDR1 SGHVS, CDR2 FQNEAQ. The CDR3 runs 16 residues. This CDR3 reads CASSLDGAYSNQPQHF. In DNA form, the CDR3 reads TGTGCCAGCAGCTTAGATGGGGCGTATAGCAATCAGCCCCAGCATTTT.

The V call is TRBV15, the J call TRBJ2-7; possibly TRBD1 for D (6 bases). Looked up from germline, CDR1 is LNHNV and CDR2 is YYDKDF (reference sequence). V lost 3 bases to trimming and J lost 4 bases, with 13 bases between them. The CDR3 loop spans 14 amino acids. The CDR3 bases are TGTGCCACCAGCAGCGGTCAGGGGATGTACGAGCAGTACTTC. It codes for CATSSGQGMYEQYF.

This chain joins TRBV7-6 and TRBJ2-2, with D perhaps being TRBD1 or TRBD2 (5 bases each). CDR3 length equals 14 residues. Germline V gene sequence: CDR1 SGHVS, CDR2 FNYEAQ. Deletions cut 5 bases from V and 6 bases from J, with 13 bases between. The CDR3 sequence is CASSGDVVSGELFF. The DNA for the CDR3 is TGTGCCAGCAGCGGGGACGTCGTATCCGGGGAGCTGTTTTTT.

Only one count was recorded for this clone. The chain recombines TRBV19 with TRBJ2-7; unclear D gene. The V end was cut by 0 bases, the J end by 2 bases, with 14 bases between. This CDR3 contains 16 residues. Germline V gives CDR1 LNHDA, CDR2 SQIVND (reference sequence). CDR3 coding DNA: TGTGCCAGTAGTATAGATGAGAGACTTCCTCCCTACGAGCAGTACTTC. As protein: CASSIDERLPPYEQYF.